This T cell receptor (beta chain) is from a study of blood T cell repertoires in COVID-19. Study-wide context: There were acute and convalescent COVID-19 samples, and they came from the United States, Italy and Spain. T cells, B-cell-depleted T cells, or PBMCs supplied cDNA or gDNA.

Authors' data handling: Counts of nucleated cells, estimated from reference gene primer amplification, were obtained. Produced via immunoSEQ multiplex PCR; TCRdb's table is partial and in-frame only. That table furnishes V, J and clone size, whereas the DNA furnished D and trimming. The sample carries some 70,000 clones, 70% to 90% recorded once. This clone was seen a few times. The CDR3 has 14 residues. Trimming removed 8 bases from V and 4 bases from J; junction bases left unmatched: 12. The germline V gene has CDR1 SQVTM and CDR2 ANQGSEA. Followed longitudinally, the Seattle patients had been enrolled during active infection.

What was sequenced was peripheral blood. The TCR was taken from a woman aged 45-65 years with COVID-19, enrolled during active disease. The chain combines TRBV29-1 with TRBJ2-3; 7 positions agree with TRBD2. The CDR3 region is CSTVKERGSDTQYF. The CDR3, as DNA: TGCAGCACTGTCAAGGAGCGGGGATCAGATACGCAGTATTTT.